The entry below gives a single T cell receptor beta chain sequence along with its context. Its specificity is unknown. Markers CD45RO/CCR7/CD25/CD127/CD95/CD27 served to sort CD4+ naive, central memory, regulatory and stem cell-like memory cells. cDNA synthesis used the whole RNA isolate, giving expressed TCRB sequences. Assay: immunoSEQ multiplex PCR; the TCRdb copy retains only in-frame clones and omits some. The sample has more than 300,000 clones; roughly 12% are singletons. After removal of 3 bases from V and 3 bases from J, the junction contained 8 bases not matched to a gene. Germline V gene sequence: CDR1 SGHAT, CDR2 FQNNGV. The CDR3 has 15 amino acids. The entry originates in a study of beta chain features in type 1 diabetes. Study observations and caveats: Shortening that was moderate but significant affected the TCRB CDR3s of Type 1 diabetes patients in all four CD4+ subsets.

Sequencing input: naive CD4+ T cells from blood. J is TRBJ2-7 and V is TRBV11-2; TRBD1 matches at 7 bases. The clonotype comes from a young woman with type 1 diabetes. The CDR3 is CASSFETGRVYEQYF. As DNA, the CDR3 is TGTGCCAGCAGCTTTGAGACAGGGAGAGTCTACGAGCAGTACTTC. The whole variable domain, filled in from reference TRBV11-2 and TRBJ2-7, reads EAGVAQSPRYKIIEKRQSVAFWCNPISGHATLYWYQQILGQGPKLLIQFQNNGVVDDSQLPKDRFSAERLKGVDSTLKIQPAKLEDSAVYLCASSFETGRVYEQYFGPGTRLTVT.